This TCR beta chain was captured by sequencing in a study of blood T cell repertoires in COVID-19. Study-wide context: Acute-phase and convalescent COVID-19 samples originated in the United States, Italy and Spain. Nucleic acid was either cDNA or gDNA, and it came from T cells, B-cell-depleted T cells, or PBMCs.

CDR1 is LGHNA and CDR2 is YSLEER in the germline V gene. V lost 0 bases and J lost 2, with 9 bases in between. The CDR3 length is 15 residues. In the authors' workflow: Estimated nucleated cell counts came from reference gene primer amplification. Libraries were prepared by immunoSEQ multiplex PCR; TCRdb keeps only in-frame clonotypes and omits some of them. That table furnishes V, J and clone size, whereas the DNA furnished D and trimming. The sample holds approximately 670,000 clones, 85% to 90% seen once. The source material was peripheral blood. The receptor was isolated from a young woman with acute or convalescent COVID-19. The chain uses TRBV4-3 and TRBJ2-3; possible D gene TRBD2, 5 bases. In nucleotides, the CDR3 is TGCGCCAGCAGCCAAGAACCAGCGGTCACAGATACGCAGTATTTT. Translating it yields CASSQEPAVTDTQYF.